A single sample gave rise to the 28 T cell receptor beta chains below, sequenced in a study of identical twins. MiXCR, applied by TCRdb to the 5' RACE reads, yields one record per CDR3 protein. The top ten hold 1.5% to 2% of the sample, which has hundreds of thousands of distinct CDR3 sequences, roughly an eighth seen once. This sample also appeared in a second study, on yellow fever vaccine responses in identical twins.

The sample consisted of PBMCs. These receptor sequences come from a woman under 30 in good health.

This clonotype was found a few times. This chain uses TRBV19 with TRBJ1-5, with 8 bases identical to TRBD1. With 9 bases clipped from V and 7 bases from J, the junction kept 14 bases outside the gene matches. Germline V CDR1 and CDR2: LNHDA, SQIVND (reference sequence). This CDR3 has 15 residues. This CDR3 reads CASCPTTGVPQPQHF. In nucleotides, the CDR3 is TGTGCCAGCTGCCCAACGACAGGGGTTCCCCAGCCCCAGCATTTT.

This clonotype was counted a few times. The chain recombines TRBV27 with TRBJ2-2; 8 bases align to TRBD2. The CDR3 loop spans 15 amino acids. CDR1 and CDR2 from the germline V gene are MNHEY and SMNVEV (reference sequence). After removal of 3 bases from V and 4 bases from J, the junction contained 4 bases not matched to a gene. CDR3 amino acids: CASSFQRGTTGELFF. As DNA, the CDR3 is TGTGCCAGCAGTTTCCAGCGGGGGACCACCGGGGAGCTGTTTTTT.

This clonotype was observed a handful of times. V is TRBV5-1 and J is TRBJ1-1; D not certain. V was cut by 0 bases and J by 7 bases, with 7 bases left in between. The CDR3 runs to 12 residues. Germline CDR1 reads SGHRS; CDR2 reads YFSETQ. CDR3 in DNA: TGCGCCAGCAGCTTGGCCACCCTTGAAGCTTTCTTT. Its translation: CASSLATLEAFF.

The table lists this clonotype with a few counts. CDR3 DNA: TGCGCCAGCAGCTTATCCGGGACTAGAGTAGGCACCTACGAGCAGTACTTC. Protein sequence: CASSLSGTRVGTYEQYF. The chain has TRBV5-1 and TRBJ2-7; 8 bases line up with TRBD2. Germline CDR1 and CDR2: SGHRS and YFSETQ. After removal of 2 bases from V and 2 bases from J, the junction contained 12 bases not matched to a gene. The CDR3 extends over 17 amino acids.

This clonotype was observed at least ten times. This chain uses TRBV7-9 with TRBJ1-2, with 8 bases that match TRBD1. CDR3 length equals 12 residues. Trimming removed 5 bases from V and 8 bases from J; junction bases left unmatched: 4. The germline V gene has CDR1 SEHNR and CDR2 FQNEAQ (reference sequence). DNA for the CDR3: TGTGCCAGCAGCCCTAACAGGGGGGGCTACACCTTC. Residues: CASSPNRGGYTF.

This clonotype was seen at least ten times. The chain joins TRBV7-9 to TRBJ1-1, with 7 bases fitting TRBD1. Germline trimming cut 1 base from V and 0 bases from J; bases unmatched to any gene: 5. The CDR3 loop spans 16 amino acids. Germline CDR1 is SEHNR and CDR2 is FQNEAQ (reference sequence). The CDR3, as DNA: TGTGCCAGCAGCTTAGGACAGGGTTTTATGAACACTGAAGCTTTCTTT. Protein: CASSLGQGFMNTEAFF.

Turning to this clonotype: Compared with germline, one end of the junction differs, possibly owing to a read error. The chain employs TRBV3-1 and TRBJ1-1; D is undetermined. Per germline, CDR1 LGHDT and CDR2 YNNKEL (reference sequence). The CDR3 loop spans 12 amino acids. Here the CDR3 DNA reads TGTGCCAGCAGCAATTTGAACATTGAAGCTTTCTTT. This encodes CASSNLNIEAFF.

This clonotype was counted only a few times. The rearrangement joins TRBV20-1 to TRBJ1-1, with D perhaps matching TRBD1 (5 bases). The germline V gene has CDR1 DFQATT and CDR2 SNEGSKA (reference sequence). The CDR3 spans 15 residues. V gave up 0 bases and J gave up 3 bases, with 14 bases separating them. The CDR3, as DNA: TGCAGTGCTAGAGATATTACCTCAGGGCACACTGAAGCTTTCTTT. Amino acid sequence: CSARDITSGHTEAFF.

Worth noting for this clonotype: An end of the junction does not agree with germline; a read error may underlie this. This chain connects TRBV7-3 to TRBJ2-1; D gene unclear. Germline V gene data show CDR1 as SGHTA and CDR2 as FQGTGA. The CDR3 has 13 residues. In DNA form, the CDR3 reads TGTGCCTGCAGCTTAAGTGTCTGGGATGAGCAGTTCTTC. Encoded protein: CACSLSVWDEQFF. The full variable domain, its missing parts supplied by reference TRBV7-3 and TRBJ2-1, is GAGVSQTPSNKVTEKGKYVELRCDPISGHTALYWYRQSLGQGPEFLIYFQGTGAADDSGLPNDRFFAVRPEGSVSTLKIQRTERGDSAVYLCACSLSVWDEQFFGPGTRLTVL.

The rearrangement joins TRBV28 to TRBJ1-1, with 8 bases lining up with TRBD1. The CDR3 spans 14 residues. The V segment lost 3 bases and the J segment 4 bases; nucleotides outside the gene matches: 4. Germline values: CDR1 MDHEN, CDR2 SYDVKM. CDR3 in amino acids: CASSFRGRVTEAFF. CDR3 DNA sequence: TGTGCCAGCAGTTTCAGGGGGCGCGTCACTGAAGCTTTCTTT.

The chain uses TRBV2 and TRBJ2-7, with 12 bases fitting TRBD2. The V segment lost 5 bases and the J segment 3 bases; nucleotides outside the gene matches: 11. This CDR3 comprises 17 residues. Germline assignment: CDR1 SNHLY and CDR2 FYNNEI. The CDR3 DNA reads as TGTGCCAGCAGTAAGACTAGCGGGAGATTATTTGGCTACGAGCAGTACTTC. Translation gives CASSKTSGRLFGYEQYF. Supplemented by reference TRBV2 and TRBJ2-7, the full variable domain reads EPEVTQTPSHQVTQMGQEVILRCVPISNHLYFYWYRQILGQKVEFLVSFYNNEISEKSEIFDDQFSVERPDGSNFTLKIRSTKLEDSAMYFCASSKTSGRLFGYEQYFGPGTRLTVT.

Turning to this clonotype: This may come from a read error, since a much larger clone is one base off. This rearrangement joins TRBV28 to TRBJ2-3; no clear D. The CDR3 extends over 10 amino acids. Germline CDR1 is MDHEN and CDR2 is SYDVKM. V lost 1 base, J lost 7 bases, and 0 bases lay in between. CDR3 residues: CASSLYTQYF. For the CDR3, the DNA is TGTGCCAGCAGTTTATATACGCAGTATTTT.

This clonotype was counted a few times. The DNA of the CDR3 is TGCGCCAGCAGGGGGCTCGGGAGGGCTATCGACGAGCAGTACTTC. This codes for CASRGLGRAIDEQYF. The genes are TRBV5-1 and TRBJ2-7, with TRBD2 identical over 8 bases. V lost 5 bases to trimming and J lost 5 bases; unmatched junction nucleotides: 12. The V gene's germline CDR1 is SGHRS and CDR2 YFSETQ. This CDR3 spans 15 amino acids.

The chain recombines TRBV12-3 or TRBV12-4 with TRBJ1-4, with D perhaps TRBD1 (5 bases). V lost 3 bases, J lost 7 bases, and 15 bases lay in between. CDR3 length: 15 amino acids. CDR3 bases: TGTGCCAGCAGTTTTTTCGGGACCCATGGTGAAAAACTGTTTTTT. Protein: CASSFFGTHGEKLFF.

This clonotype was seen a few times. This sequence joins TRBV20-1 and TRBJ2-1; D not resolved. Trimming removed 5 bases at V and 4 bases at J, with 6 bases between. CDR1 and CDR2 from the germline V gene are DFQATT and SNEGSKA (reference sequence). The CDR3 length is 11 residues. CDR3 loop: CSAPSYNEQFF. The CDR3 coding sequence is TGCAGTGCTCCCAGTTACAATGAGCAGTTCTTC.

The chain employs TRBV27 and TRBJ1-1, with a weak D call TRBD1 (5 bases). Per germline, CDR1 MNHEY and CDR2 SMNVEV (reference sequence). Trimming stripped 6 bases from V and 5 bases from J, with 19 bases between. The CDR3 consists of 15 residues. The DNA of the CDR3 is TGTGCCAGCAGCAGAGGAACAGGCGTCGGGACTGAAGCTTTCTTT. Its protein is CASSRGTGVGTEAFF.

V and J are TRBV11-2 and TRBJ2-1; the D is unclear. The CDR3 covers 14 residues. CDR1 and CDR2 (germline): SGHAT, FQNNGV. V shed 4 bases and J shed 7 bases, with 14 bases lying between them. The CDR3 sequence is CASSSSIRMNEQFF. CDR3 DNA sequence: TGTGCCAGCAGCTCCAGTATAAGGATGAATGAGCAGTTCTTC.

This chain joins TRBV28 and TRBJ2-5; D possibly corresponds to TRBD1 (5 bases). The length of the CDR3 is 14 residues. Germline V gene data show CDR1 as MDHEN and CDR2 as SYDVKM. V was trimmed by 6 bases and J by 4 bases, leaving 15 bases between them. Written as DNA, the CDR3 is TGTGCCAGCAGGCTAACAGGTCCAGGAGAGACCCAGTACTTC. Its protein product is CASRLTGPGETQYF.

This clonotype turned up a few times. The chain uses TRBV28 and TRBJ1-2; 7 nucleotides match TRBD1. V dropped 6 bases and J dropped 8; count of bases not matched to a gene: 9. This CDR3 has 13 amino acids. Germline-derived CDR1 and CDR2 are MDHEN and SYDVKM. In DNA form, the CDR3 reads TGTGCCAGCAGATACGGACAGGAGCTAGGCTACACCTTC. The encoded protein is CASRYGQELGYTF.

The chain uses TRBV24-1 and TRBJ2-2; tentative D call: TRBD1 (5 bases). CDR1 and CDR2 from the germline V gene are KGHDR and SFDVKD. The CDR3 loop spans 15 amino acids. V was cut by 3 bases and J by 5 bases, with 12 bases left in between. CDR3 amino acids: CATSDPKQETGELFF. The DNA for the CDR3 is TGTGCCACCAGTGATCCCAAACAGGAGACCGGGGAGCTGTTTTTT.

The chain couples TRBV5-1 to TRBJ1-6, with 9 nucleotides matching TRBD1. The CDR3 consists of 17 residues. V lost 0 bases, J lost 7 bases, and 8 bases stayed unmatched. The germline gives CDR1 SGHRS, CDR2 YFSETQ. The CDR3 DNA sequence: TGCGCCAGCAGCTTGGACAGGGGGCCCAGCGAGAATTCACCCCTCCACTTT. This encodes CASSLDRGPSENSPLHF.

In DNA form, the CDR3 reads TGTGCCAGCAGCGGACTTGCGAACACTGAAGCTTTCTTT. It translates to CASSGLANTEAFF. J is TRBJ1-1 and V is TRBV6-6; D remains ambiguous. The CDR3 has 13 amino acids. Trimming cost V 6 bases and J 1 base, with 9 bases left between them. Per the germline V gene, CDR1 is MNHNY and CDR2 is SVGAGI (reference sequence).

The gene calls are TRBV20-1 and TRBJ1-5; tentative D call: TRBD1 (5 bases). Germline V gene sequence: CDR1 DFQATT, CDR2 SNEGSKA (reference sequence). The CDR3 spans 15 residues. V was trimmed by 3 bases and J by 5 bases, leaving 17 bases between them. The CDR3: CSASQTQVWDQPQHF. CDR3 in DNA: TGCAGTGCTAGCCAAACACAGGTCTGGGATCAGCCCCAGCATTTT.

The chain links TRBV27 to TRBJ2-7; weak D call: TRBD2 (6 bases). Germline loops: CDR1 MNHEY, CDR2 SMNVEV (reference sequence). This CDR3 has 14 residues. Between the trimmed V and J ends, which lost 8 bases and 3 bases, there was a span of 17 bases. CDR3 sequence (DNA): TGTGCCAGCGGAGTTGGCAGCGGGCGCTACGAGCAGTACTTC. It translates to CASGVGSGRYEQYF.

CDR3 amino acids: CATKSTSGATGELFF. CDR3 sequence (DNA): TGTGCCACAAAAAGCACTAGCGGGGCCACCGGGGAGCTGTTTTTT. This chain links TRBV19 with TRBJ2-2, with 10 bases that match TRBD2. J lost 4 bases, V lost 10 bases, and 9 bases had no gene match. This CDR3 is built from 15 residues. Germline loops: CDR1 LNHDA, CDR2 SQIVND (reference sequence).

The V call is TRBV27, the J call TRBJ2-1, with D possibly TRBD2 on 5 matching bases. The length of the CDR3 is 15 residues. Looked up from germline, CDR1 is MNHEY and CDR2 is SMNVEV (reference sequence). Between the trimmed V and J ends, which lost 3 bases and 1 base, there was a span of 10 bases. The CDR3 DNA reads TGTGCCAGCAGTTTTAAGCCGGGGTCCTACAATGAGCAGTTCTTC. Translation gives CASSFKPGSYNEQFF.

This clonotype was seen more than once but under ten times. The chain recombines TRBV24-1 with TRBJ2-1, with D unclear. V was cut by 3 bases and J by 5 bases, with 10 bases left in between. This CDR3 comprises 14 residues. Germline CDR1 and CDR2: KGHDR and SFDVKD. The CDR3 here is CATSDLDQHNEQFF. As DNA, the CDR3 is TGTGCCACCAGTGATCTGGACCAGCACAATGAGCAGTTCTTC.

CDR3 in DNA: TGTGCCAGCAGCGTAGTCGGGCTGGACAGGGAACCGTTCCCTTTCTTT. This codes for CASSVVGLDREPFPFF. The chain uses TRBV9 and TRBJ1-1, with TRBD1 matching 8 bases. The CDR3 sequence is 16 residues long. Germline V lookup: CDR1 SGDLS, CDR2 YYNGEE. The V segment lost 0 bases and the J segment 12 bases; nucleotides outside the gene matches: 16.